The 30 T cell receptor beta chains below were found in one sample sequenced in a study of blood T cell repertoires in COVID-19 (dated by TCRdb to the early 2020s). Library method: the immunoSEQ multiplex PCR assay. TCRdb provides this immuneACCESS table in a form limited to in-frame rearrangements. Some clones are lacking; in checked studies, under half of them reflect an unresolved V gene, and why the rest are absent is not known. The sample contains over 150,000 clones, roughly 94% of them found a single time. The ten top clones hold roughly 0.76% of the sample. Source material: peripheral blood. All receptors come from a man under 40 with COVID-19, enrolled during active disease.

V gene TRBV30 combines with J gene TRBJ2-1; 9 nucleotides agree with TRBD2. The CDR3 has 17 amino acids. Unmatched junction bases numbered 12, after V lost 5 bases and J lost 1 base. CDR1 and CDR2 from the germline V gene are GTSNPN and SVGIG (reference sequence). CDR3 sequence reads: CAWFSGGAIFSYNEQFF. CDR3 nucleotides: TGTGCCTGGTTTAGCGGGGGCGCCATATTTTCCTACAATGAGCAGTTCTTC.

V usage is TRBV4-1 and J usage is TRBJ1-2; 9 nucleotides match TRBD1. The germline gives CDR1 MGHRA, CDR2 YSYEKL. With V trimmed by 4 bases and J by 7 bases, 13 bases remained unmatched. The CDR3 loop spans 16 amino acids. The CDR3 sequence: CASSLSHPGTGLGYTF. The DNA for the CDR3 is TGCGCCAGCAGCCTCAGCCATCCCGGGACAGGGCTTGGCTACACCTTC.

In regard to this clone: The sample has other DNA sequences that encode this CDR3 too. The chain joins TRBV5-1 to TRBJ2-3, with a possible D match to TRBD2 (6 bases). In germline, CDR1 is SGHRS, CDR2 YFSETQ. The germline V and J ends were trimmed by 0 bases and 5 bases, with 10 bases remaining between them. The CDR3 is 14 amino acids. CDR3 DNA sequence: TGCGCCAGCAGCTTGGGGCAGGGAGGAGATACGCAGTATTTT. Protein product: CASSLGQGGDTQYF.

The V gene is TRBV5-4, the J gene TRBJ2-7; TRBD1 is a possible D gene (6 bases). The germline gives CDR1 SGHNT, CDR2 YYREEE (reference sequence). CDR3 length: 15 residues. V was shortened by 2 bases and J by 2 bases, with 14 bases between the two germline ends. CDR3 sequence: CASSLDTDSAYEQYF. The CDR3 nucleotides are TGTGCCAGCAGCTTAGATACGGACAGTGCCTACGAGCAGTACTTC.

The genes are TRBV2 and TRBJ2-5; 12 bases fit TRBD2. This CDR3 is 16 amino acids long. Germline CDR1 is SNHLY and CDR2 is FYNNEI. The J segment lost 2 bases and the V segment lost 2 bases, leaving 3 bases of the junction unmatched. The chain's CDR3 is CASSEWGTSGQETQYF. In DNA, the CDR3 is TGTGCCAGCAGTGAATGGGGGACTAGCGGGCAAGAGACCCAGTACTTC.

The chain uses TRBV6-5 and TRBJ2-2; 10 positions agree with TRBD1. Germline values: CDR1 MNHEY, CDR2 SVGAGI. The CDR3 is made up of 16 amino acids. Trimming took 2 bases from V and 4 from J; bases not matched to a gene: 4. CDR3 region: CASSYPGTGATGELFF. The CDR3 DNA reads as TGTGCCAGCAGTTACCCCGGGACAGGGGCCACCGGGGAGCTGTTTTTT.

The V and J genes are TRBV12-3 or TRBV12-4 and TRBJ1-1, with D unresolved. The V end lost 6 bases, the J end lost 12 bases, and 17 bases lay between the germline ends. This CDR3 contains 12 residues. The CDR3 loop is CASSIFPFGPFF. The CDR3 region has the DNA TGTGCCAGCAGCATTTTCCCCTTTGGGCCTTTCTTT.

The rearrangement joins TRBV7-2 to TRBJ2-7; 8 positions agree with TRBD2. The CDR3 is 15 residues long. V shed 2 bases and J 1 base; nucleotides not matched to a gene: 4. Germline-derived CDR1 and CDR2 are SGHTA and FQGNSA. CDR3 residues: CASSLLRGVSYEQYF. As DNA, the CDR3 is TGTGCCAGCAGCTTACTGCGGGGGGTTTCCTACGAGCAGTACTTC.

This clone was detected once. V gene TRBV30 combines with J gene TRBJ1-2, with a tentative D call TRBD1 (5 bases). The V and J ends lost 6 bases and 4 bases respectively, with 21 bases between them. CDR1 is GTSNPN and CDR2 is SVGIG in the germline V gene (reference sequence). This CDR3 region has 15 residues. CDR3 loop: CACLDTGTSFYGYTF. CDR3 sequence (DNA): TGTGCCTGCCTGGATACCGGGACTTCCTTCTATGGCTACACCTTC.

The genes are TRBV11-2 and TRBJ1-3; 8 bases align to TRBD1. V gave up 5 bases and J gave up 4 bases; unmatched junction bases: 7. CDR1 and CDR2 (germline): SGHAT, FQNNGV. There are 15 residues in the CDR3. CDR3 sequence reads: CASSVHRGGGNTIYF. CDR3 sequence (DNA): TGTGCCAGCAGCGTCCACAGGGGGGGCGGAAACACCATATATTTT.

This chain links TRBV5-5 with TRBJ1-2; tentative D call: TRBD1 (6 bases). Trimming stripped 6 bases from V and 6 bases from J, with 21 bases between. CDR1 is SGHKS, CDR2 YYEKEE, per germline (reference sequence). The CDR3 is 15 residues long. CDR3 loop: CASNLQPNGQHGYTF. The CDR3 coding sequence is TGTGCCAGCAACTTACAACCGAACGGACAGCATGGCTACACCTTC.

This clone was observed once. This chain connects TRBV5-4 to TRBJ2-7, with TRBD1 as a possible D gene (5 bases). Trimming shortened V by 4 bases and J by 4 bases, and 18 bases separated the two germline ends. Germline V gene data show CDR1 as SGHNT and CDR2 as YYREEE (reference sequence). CDR3 size: 15 residues. The CDR3, as DNA: TGTGCCAGCAGCGTGACAGATAGTCCGATATACGAGCAGTACTTC. The encoded protein is CASSVTDSPIYEQYF.

J is TRBJ1-1 and V is TRBV7-2; D unclear. CDR3 size: 13 residues. CDR1 and CDR2 (germline): SGHTA, FQGNSA. V lost 3 bases, J lost 1 base, and 6 bases lay in between. The CDR3 DNA reads as TGTGCCAGCAGCTTTGGCCGGAACACTGAAGCTTTCTTT. Residues: CASSFGRNTEAFF.

This chain links TRBV11-2 with TRBJ2-3; the match to TRBD2 covers 8 bases. V shed 0 bases, J shed 1 base, and the junction held 6 bases outside the gene matches. This CDR3 contains 17 residues. Germline V gene sequence: CDR1 SGHAT, CDR2 FQNNGV. The DNA for the CDR3 is TGTGCCAGCAGCTTAGAGCCAAGCGGGGGCCGCACAGATACGCAGTATTTT. It specifies CASSLEPSGGRTDTQYF.

The V call is TRBV10-1, the J call TRBJ1-2, with 8 bases aligning to TRBD1. This CDR3 has 17 amino acids. V was clipped by 0 bases and J by 6 bases; unmatched bases: 12. Germline CDR1 WNHNN, CDR2 SYGVQD (reference sequence). Here the CDR3 DNA reads TGCGCCAGCAGTGAGTCGACCCGGGCAGGGGGCGAGGATGGCTACACCTTC. Its translation: CASSESTRAGGEDGYTF.

The CDR3 region is CASRRERGNSPLHF. The DNA for the CDR3 is TGTGCCAGCAGGCGAGAAAGGGGGAATTCACCCCTCCACTTT. The chain is built from TRBV6-5 and TRBJ1-6; perhaps TRBD1 as D (6 bases). CDR3 size: 14 residues. V was trimmed by 6 bases and J by 7 bases, leaving 13 bases between them. Per germline, CDR1 MNHEY and CDR2 SVGAGI.

The J gene is TRBJ1-3, the V gene TRBV11-2; tentative D call: TRBD1 (5 bases). The CDR3 is 17 residues long. Trimming removed 2 bases from V and 0 bases from J, with 14 bases in between. CDR1 is SGHAT, CDR2 FQNNGV, per germline. CDR3 bases: TGTGCCAGCAGCTTAATGCGGGGGGGGAACTCTGGAAACACCATATATTTT. It yields the protein CASSLMRGGNSGNTIYF.

This clone was picked up one time. V and J are TRBV12-5 and TRBJ2-2, with 8 bases aligning to TRBD1. The V segment lost 0 bases and the J segment 5 bases; nucleotides outside the gene matches: 8. Germline V lookup: CDR1 LGHNT, CDR2 FRNRAP. This CDR3 has 17 residues. This CDR3 is CASGLVPGTGGTGELFF. The CDR3 coding sequence is TGTGCTAGTGGTTTGGTCCCCGGGACAGGTGGAACCGGGGAGCTGTTTTTT.

The table lists this clone with a count of one. J is TRBJ1-5 and V is TRBV5-5, with D perhaps matching TRBD1 (5 bases). CDR1 and CDR2 (germline): SGHKS, YYEKEE (reference sequence). Trimming left V 0 bases short and J 2 bases short, with 9 bases between. This CDR3 has 15 amino acids. CDR3 amino acids: CASSLAGTGNQPQHF. The CDR3 DNA reads as TGTGCCAGCAGCTTGGCAGGGACTGGCAATCAGCCCCAGCATTTT. Full variable domain (rest looked up from reference TRBV5-5 and TRBJ1-5): DAGVTQSPTHLIKTRGQQVTLRCSPISGHKSVSWYQQVLGQGPQFIFQYYEKEERGRGNFPDRFSARQFPNYSSELNVNALLLGDSALYLCASSLAGTGNQPQHFGDGTRLSIL.

The chain couples TRBV18 to TRBJ2-7; the match to TRBD2 covers 7 bases. Germline V gene sequence: CDR1 KGHSH, CDR2 LQKENI. The junction had 1 base not matched to a gene; V was cut back by 0 bases and J by 5 bases. There are 13 residues in the CDR3. CDR3 residues: CASSPPGGNEQYF. CDR3 DNA: TGTGCCAGCTCACCACCGGGAGGGAACGAGCAGTACTTC. Full variable domain (missing parts from reference TRBV18 and TRBJ2-7): NAGVMQNPRHLVRRRGQEARLRCSPMKGHSHVYWYRQLPEEGLKFMVYLQKENIIDESGMPKERFSAEFPKEGPSILRIQQVVRGDSAAYFCASSPPGGNEQYFGPGTRLTVT.

The V gene is TRBV29-1, the J gene TRBJ1-6; 8 nucleotides line up with TRBD1. This CDR3 has 12 residues. The trim removed 5 bases at V and 10 bases at J, leaving 4 bases unmatched. In germline, CDR1 is SQVTM, CDR2 ANQGSEA. The CDR3 loop reads CSVKTGESPLHF. The CDR3 DNA sequence: TGCAGCGTTAAGACAGGGGAATCACCCCTCCACTTT.

This chain links TRBV10-1 with TRBJ2-3; 8 bases match TRBD2. Looked up from germline, CDR1 is WNHNN and CDR2 is SYGVQD (reference sequence). Trimming at V came to 8 bases and at J to 0 bases, leaving 4 bases not matched to a gene. CDR3 size: 14 residues. In nucleotides, the CDR3 is TGCGCCAGCGGACGCGGGGGGAGCACAGATACGCAGTATTTT. Protein sequence: CASGRGGSTDTQYF.

The CDR3 DNA sequence: TGTGCCAGCAGTTACTTCCAGCGGGCGAGCACAGATACGCAGTATTTT. It codes for CASSYFQRASTDTQYF. The chain uses TRBV27 and TRBJ2-3; D might be TRBD2 (6 bases). Trimming stripped 4 bases from V and 0 bases from J, with 14 bases between. CDR1 is MNHEY, CDR2 SMNVEV, per germline (reference sequence). This CDR3 is 16 amino acids long.

V and J are TRBV2 and TRBJ1-1; D remains ambiguous. The ends were cut back, 2 bases at V and 5 bases at J, with 9 bases in the middle. Germline-derived CDR1 and CDR2 are SNHLY and FYNNEI. The CDR3 sequence is 13 residues long. The CDR3 DNA reads TGTGCCAGCAGTGAATCTGCCGGGACTGAAGCTTTCTTT. Translating gives CASSESAGTEAFF.

The chain is built from TRBV7-9 and TRBJ1-2; a possible D gene is TRBD1 (6 bases). This CDR3 spans 16 amino acids. V lost 5 bases and J 6 bases, leaving 22 bases between the germline ends. Germline CDR1 SEHNR, CDR2 FQNEAQ (reference sequence). The CDR3 DNA follows: TGTGCCAGCAGCCTCCTCAGGGGCAGGGGCCTTGATGGCTACACCTTC. Translating it yields CASSLLRGRGLDGYTF. The full variable domain, its missing parts supplied by reference TRBV7-9 and TRBJ1-2, is DTGVSQNPRHKITKRGQNVTFRCDPISEHNRLYWYRQTLGQGPEFLTYFQNEAQLEKSRLLSDRFSAERPKGSFSTLEIQRTEQGDSAMYLCASSLLRGRGLDGYTFGSGTRLTVV.

The chain couples TRBV5-6 to TRBJ1-2; D uncertain. Germline CDR1 is SGHDT and CDR2 is YYEEEE. The V end lost 5 bases, the J end lost 5 bases, and 7 bases lay between the germline ends. CDR3 length equals 11 residues. In DNA form, the CDR3 reads TGTGCCAGCAGTCGGTTATATGGCTACACCTTC. Translation: CASSRLYGYTF.

CDR3 protein: CASKSGTRNYGYTF. The CDR3, as DNA: TGTGCCAGCAAGTCCGGGACAAGAAACTATGGCTACACCTTC. The rearrangement joins TRBV6-5 to TRBJ1-2; a weak D match, TRBD1 (6 bases). V lost 7 bases and J lost 2, with 14 bases in between. Germline CDR1 and CDR2: MNHEY and SVGAGI. The CDR3 spans 14 residues.

This clone was seen only a few times. The chain links TRBV6-6 to TRBJ1-2, with D tentatively TRBD1 (6 bases). The CDR3 contains 13 residues. CDR1 is MNHNY and CDR2 is SVGAGI in the germline V gene (reference sequence). Trimming took 7 bases from V and 6 from J, leaving 15 bases between them. The CDR3 region has the DNA TGTGCCAGCATGAAACAGGGAAGTGATGGCTACACCTTC. Its translation is CASMKQGSDGYTF.

The gene calls are TRBV5-1 and TRBJ2-2, with TRBD2 matching 9 bases. This CDR3 contains 17 residues. CDR1 is SGHRS and CDR2 is YFSETQ in the germline V gene. J gave up 5 bases and V 9 bases, and 17 bases lay outside the gene matches. The CDR3 loop is CATTLTTGTSTTGELFF. The CDR3 nucleotides are TGCGCCACCACCTTAACTACCGGGACTAGCACGACCGGGGAGCTGTTTTTT.

The chain joins TRBV27 to TRBJ1-2; D is unclear. V lost 0 bases and J 5 bases, leaving 10 bases between the germline ends. Germline values: CDR1 MNHEY, CDR2 SMNVEV (reference sequence). There are 14 residues in the CDR3. CDR3 DNA sequence: TGTGCCAGCAGTTTATCGTTAACGGGTTATGGCTACACCTTC. Its translation is CASSLSLTGYGYTF.